This T cell receptor (beta chain) was identified during a study of blood T cell repertoires in COVID-19 (TCRdb year 2020). Study-level background: Samples covering the acute and convalescent phases of COVID-19 were provided by collaborators in the United States, Italy and Spain. Sample metadata almost always included a de-identified subject ID, COVID-19 status, age in years and sex. Samples came from the ongoing ImmuneRACE study (first 160 participants) plus 1,254 subjects from 6 global collaborators. Where available, HLA class I and class II types were taken from metadata supplied by the sample provider and were not determined by assay-based typing. The material from the prospective study consisted of cDNA or gDNA derived from T cells, B-cell-depleted T cells, or PBMCs. Subjects who had been exposed to COVID-19, were actively infected with it, or had recovered from it provided the deeply sampled blood TCRbeta repertoires that made up the dataset. A freely available public database, intended as a resource for researchers studying the immune response to SARS-CoV-2, is where the repertoires were released.

The junction carries 11 bases between V and J, which are trimmed by 5 bases and 0 bases respectively. From its cysteine to its phenylalanine, the CDR3 spans 15 amino acids. Only the CDR3 DNA stays, 45 bases, in frame from base 1. CDR1 and CDR2, per the germline V gene, are SGHAT and FQNNGV. Results the study describes overall, beyond this receptor: The quantity of clinical and demographic metadata differed by source and by participant and was supplied without curation.

Collaborating institutions collected whole blood in K2EDTA tubes following their own protocols. For TCRbeta analysis, collaborators shipped samples in one of three forms: frozen whole blood, isolated PBMCs, or DNA extracted from either of those sample types. Points on this clone: Its specific antigen is unknown. One base away there is no much larger clone; base qualities are not given.

TCRbeta CDR3 regions were amplified from genomic DNA by means of the immunoSEQ Assay, a bias-controlled multiplex PCR. Per the original workflow: The number of nucleated cells in each sample was estimated by amplification of reference gene primers within the assay. To quantify the absolute abundance of each unique TCRbeta CDR3 rearrangement, sequence reads were collapsed and filtered. Productive Simpson clonality was computed per sample as the square root of Simpson's diversity index over productive rearrangements. TCRdb took this table from immuneACCESS and kept in-frame rearrangements with V and J called. Such tables lack part of the clones; where checked against another copy, unresolved V genes explain under half of the gap, and the rest is unexplained. V, J and clone size reflect that table, while D and trimming were determined from the DNA. The sample yields about 16,000 clones; 90% to 95% were counted once. The top ten constitute 5% to 7% of the sample.

The origin of this receptor is a human donor in a cohort sampled during active COVID-19. The chain is assembled from TRBV11-2 and TRBJ2-1; 6 matching bases give a weak D call of TRBD1. Material for sequencing was peripheral blood. The DNA reads as follows: TGTGCCAGCAGCCCAGGGGAAGTCTCCTACAATGAGCAGTTCTTC. Its protein reads: CASSPGEVSYNEQFF.